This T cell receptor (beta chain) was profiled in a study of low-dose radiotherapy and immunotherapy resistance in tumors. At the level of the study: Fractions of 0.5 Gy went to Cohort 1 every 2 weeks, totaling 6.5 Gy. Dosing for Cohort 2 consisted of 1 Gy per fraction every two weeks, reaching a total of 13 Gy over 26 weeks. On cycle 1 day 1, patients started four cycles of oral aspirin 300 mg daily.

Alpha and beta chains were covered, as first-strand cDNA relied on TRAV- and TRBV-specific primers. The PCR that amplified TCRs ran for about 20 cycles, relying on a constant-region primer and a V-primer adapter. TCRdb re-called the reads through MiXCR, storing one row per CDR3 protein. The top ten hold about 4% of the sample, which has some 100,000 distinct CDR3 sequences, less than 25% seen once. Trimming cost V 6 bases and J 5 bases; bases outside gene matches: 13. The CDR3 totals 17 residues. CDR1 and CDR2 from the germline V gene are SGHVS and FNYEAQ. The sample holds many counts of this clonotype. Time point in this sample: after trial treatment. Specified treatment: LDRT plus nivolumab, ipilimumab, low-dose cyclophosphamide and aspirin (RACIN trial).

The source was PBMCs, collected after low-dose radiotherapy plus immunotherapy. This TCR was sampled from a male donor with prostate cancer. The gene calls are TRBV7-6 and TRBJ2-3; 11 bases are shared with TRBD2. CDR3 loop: CASRPSLAGGPGDTQYF. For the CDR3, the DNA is TGTGCCAGCAGGCCAAGCCTAGCGGGGGGTCCCGGAGATACGCAGTATTTT.